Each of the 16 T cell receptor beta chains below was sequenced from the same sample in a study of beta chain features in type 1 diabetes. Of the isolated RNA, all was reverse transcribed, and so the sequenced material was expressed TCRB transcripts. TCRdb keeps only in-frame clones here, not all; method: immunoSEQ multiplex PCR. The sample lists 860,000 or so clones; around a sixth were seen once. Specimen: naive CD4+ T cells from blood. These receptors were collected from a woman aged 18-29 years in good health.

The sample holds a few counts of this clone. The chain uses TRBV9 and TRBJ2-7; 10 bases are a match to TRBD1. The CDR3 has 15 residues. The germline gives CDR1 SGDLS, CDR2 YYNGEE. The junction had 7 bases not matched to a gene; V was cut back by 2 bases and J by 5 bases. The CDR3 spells CASSVRGDRGNEQYF. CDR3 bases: TGTGCCAGCAGCGTCCGAGGGGACAGGGGTAACGAGCAGTACTTC.

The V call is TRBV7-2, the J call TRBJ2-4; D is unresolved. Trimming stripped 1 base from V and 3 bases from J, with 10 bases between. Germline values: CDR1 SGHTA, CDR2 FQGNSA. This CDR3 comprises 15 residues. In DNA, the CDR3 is TGTGCCAGCAGCTTAGGGTGGGAACACAAAAACATTCAGTACTTC. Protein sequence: CASSLGWEHKNIQYF.

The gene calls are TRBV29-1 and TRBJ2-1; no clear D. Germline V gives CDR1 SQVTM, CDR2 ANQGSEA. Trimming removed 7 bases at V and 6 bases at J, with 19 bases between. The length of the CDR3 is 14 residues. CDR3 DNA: TGCAGCGCCTCCTTGGTGTACGCCAGCAATGAGCAGTTCTTC. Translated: CSASLVYASNEQFF.

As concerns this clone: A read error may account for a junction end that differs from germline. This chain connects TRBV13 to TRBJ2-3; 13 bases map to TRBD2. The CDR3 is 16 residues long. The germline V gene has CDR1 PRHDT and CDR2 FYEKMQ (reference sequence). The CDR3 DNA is TGTGCCAGCAGCCTAGGACTAGCGGGAGTTTCAGATACGCAGTATTTT. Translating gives CASSLGLAGVSDTQYF.

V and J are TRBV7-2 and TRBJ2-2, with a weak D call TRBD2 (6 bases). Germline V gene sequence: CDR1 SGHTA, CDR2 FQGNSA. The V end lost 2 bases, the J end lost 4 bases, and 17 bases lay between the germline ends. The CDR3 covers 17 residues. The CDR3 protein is CASSLSHGRTATGELFF. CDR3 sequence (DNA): TGTGCCAGCAGCTTATCCCATGGGAGGACGGCCACCGGGGAGCTGTTTTTT.

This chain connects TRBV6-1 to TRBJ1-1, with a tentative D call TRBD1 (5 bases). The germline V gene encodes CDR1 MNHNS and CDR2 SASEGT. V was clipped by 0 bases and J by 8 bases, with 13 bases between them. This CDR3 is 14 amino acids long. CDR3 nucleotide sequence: TGTGCCAGCAGTGAAGCGAGTTTGGGGGGAGAAGCTTTCTTT. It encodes CASSEASLGGEAFF.

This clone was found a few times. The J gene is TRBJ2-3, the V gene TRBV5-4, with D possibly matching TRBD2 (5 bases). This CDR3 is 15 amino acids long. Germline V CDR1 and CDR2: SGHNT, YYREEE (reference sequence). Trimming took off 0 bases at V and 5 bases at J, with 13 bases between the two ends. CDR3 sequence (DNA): TGTGCCAGCAGCTTGGCAACGGGATGGGGAGATACGCAGTATTTT. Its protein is CASSLATGWGDTQYF.

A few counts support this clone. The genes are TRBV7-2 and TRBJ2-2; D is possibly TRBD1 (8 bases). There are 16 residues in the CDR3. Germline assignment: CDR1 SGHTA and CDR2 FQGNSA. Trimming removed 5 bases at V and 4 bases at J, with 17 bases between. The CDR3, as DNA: TGTGCCAGCAGCCGCCGGAGCGGGACAGGCACCGGGGAGCTGTTTTTT. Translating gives CASSRRSGTGTGELFF.

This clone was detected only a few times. In DNA form, the CDR3 reads TGTGCCATCAGTGGAGGGACAGGAAACACCGGGGAGCTGTTTTTT. It translates to CAISGGTGNTGELFF. This rearrangement joins TRBV10-3 to TRBJ2-2; 8 bases are a match to TRBD1. The V gene's germline CDR1 is ENHRY and CDR2 SYGVKD. Trimming removed 4 bases from V and 2 bases from J; junction bases left unmatched: 3. The CDR3 runs 15 residues.

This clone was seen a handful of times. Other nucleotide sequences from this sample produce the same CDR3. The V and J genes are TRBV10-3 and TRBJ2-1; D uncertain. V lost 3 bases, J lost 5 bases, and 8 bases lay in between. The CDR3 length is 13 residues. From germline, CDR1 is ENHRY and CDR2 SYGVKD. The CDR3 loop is CAISDSNHNEQFF. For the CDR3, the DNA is TGTGCCATCAGTGACAGTAATCACAATGAGCAGTTCTTC.

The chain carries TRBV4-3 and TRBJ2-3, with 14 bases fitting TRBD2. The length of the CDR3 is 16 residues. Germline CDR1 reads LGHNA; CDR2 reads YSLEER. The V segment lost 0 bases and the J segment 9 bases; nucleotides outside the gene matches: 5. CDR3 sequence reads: CASSQEPGTSGRTQYF. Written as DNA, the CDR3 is TGCGCCAGCAGCCAAGAACCGGGGACTAGCGGGAGAACGCAGTATTTT.

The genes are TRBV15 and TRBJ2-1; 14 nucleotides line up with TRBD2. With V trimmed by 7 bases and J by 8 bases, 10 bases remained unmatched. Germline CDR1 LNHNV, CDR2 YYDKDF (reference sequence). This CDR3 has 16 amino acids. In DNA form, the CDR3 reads TGTGCCACCAAGACCGGGACTAGCGGGAGTACGGATGAGCAGTTCTTC. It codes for CATKTGTSGSTDEQFF. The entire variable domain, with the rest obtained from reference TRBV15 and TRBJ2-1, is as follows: DAMVIQNPRYQVTQFGKPVTLSCSQTLNHNVMYWYQQKSSQAPKLLFHYYDKDFNNEADTPDNFQSRRPNTSFCFLDIRSPGLGDTAMYLCATKTGTSGSTDEQFFGPGTRLTVL.

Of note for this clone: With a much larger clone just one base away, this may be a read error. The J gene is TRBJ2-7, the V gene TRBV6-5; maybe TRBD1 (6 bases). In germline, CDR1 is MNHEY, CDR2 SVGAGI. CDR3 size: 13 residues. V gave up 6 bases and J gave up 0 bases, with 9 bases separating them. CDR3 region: CASSPDSSYEQYF. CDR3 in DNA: TGTGCCAGCAGCCCGGACAGCTCCTACGAGCAGTACTTC.

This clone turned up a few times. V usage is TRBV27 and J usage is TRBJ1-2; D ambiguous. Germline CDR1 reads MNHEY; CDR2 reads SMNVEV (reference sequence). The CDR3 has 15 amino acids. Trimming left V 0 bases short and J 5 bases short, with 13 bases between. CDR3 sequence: CASSLSWRAEYGYTF. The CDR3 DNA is TGTGCCAGCAGTTTATCCTGGCGGGCCGAATATGGCTACACCTTC.

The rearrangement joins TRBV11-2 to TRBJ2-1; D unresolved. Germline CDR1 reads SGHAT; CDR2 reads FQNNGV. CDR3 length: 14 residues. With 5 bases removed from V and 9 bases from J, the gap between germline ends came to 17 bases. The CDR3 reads CASSPEASAGEQFF. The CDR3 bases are TGTGCCAGCAGCCCCGAGGCCAGCGCTGGTGAGCAGTTCTTC.

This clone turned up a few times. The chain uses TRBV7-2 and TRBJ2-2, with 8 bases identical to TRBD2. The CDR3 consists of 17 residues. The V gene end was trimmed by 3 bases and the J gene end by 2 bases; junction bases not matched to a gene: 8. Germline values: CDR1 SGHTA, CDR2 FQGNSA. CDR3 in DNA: TGTGCCAGCAGCTTCCCGGGAAGCGGGGGCAACACCGGGGAGCTGTTTTTT. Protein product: CASSFPGSGGNTGELFF.